A selection of T cell receptor beta chains follows, all from one sample in a study of control samples from healthy donors and cancer patients. Produced via immunoSEQ multiplex PCR; TCRdb's table is partial and in-frame only. The sample carries 100,000 to 150,000 clones, around nine tenths recorded once. Sequenced input: blood. The receptors stem from a middle-aged man in good health. Each CDR3 is given with its conserved first and last residue. The D gene is left open where the match is weak. Size values are once, few and many counts, or a class for expanded clones, and some rows have none.

clone size	V gene	D gene	J gene	CDR3 DNA	CDR3 protein
-	TRBV28	-	TRBJ1-2	TGTGCCAGCCATTCTCCGGGACTTTTCATTCATGGCTACACCTTC	CASHSPGLFIHGYTF
-	TRBV28	-	TRBJ1-2	TGTGCCAGCAGTCGGAGGAACTATGGCTACACCTTC	CASSRRNYGYTF
-	TRBV18	TRBD1	TRBJ1-2	TGTGCCAGCTCACCAAGACAGGGTGATGGCTACACCTTC	CASSPRQGDGYTF
-	TRBV29-1	-	TRBJ1-1	TGCAGCGTTGAAAAGGGCCCTGAAGCTTTCTTT	CSVEKGPEAFF
-	TRBV5-4	-	TRBJ1-2	TGTGCCAGCAGCTTGGGACAGGCTAGTTTGTACGGCTACACCTTC	CASSLGQASLYGYTF
-	TRBV5-4	TRBD1	TRBJ1-2	TGTGCCAGCAGCTTACCGACAGGGGTAGCAGTGGGAGGCTACACCTTC	CASSLPTGVAVGGYTF
few	TRBV2	-	TRBJ1-4	TGTGCCAGCAGTGACGCAGCCTTAGGACCGGGAAATGAAAAACTGTTTTTT	CASSDAALGPGNEKLFF
-	TRBV6-2/TRBV6-3	-	TRBJ2-7	TGTGCCAGCAGTTTTTCCTCGACAGACCCTCCGTACGAGCAGTACTTC	CASSFSSTDPPYEQYF
few	TRBV5-5	-	TRBJ1-2	TGTGCCAGCAGCTCGACGGCAAGTAACTATGGCTACACCTTC	CASSSTASNYGYTF
-	TRBV7-2	-	TRBJ2-3	TGTGCCAGCAGCTCCTCCACCCGAACAGATACGCAGTATTTT	CASSSSTRTDTQYF
-	TRBV10-1	TRBD2	TRBJ2-3	TGCGCCAGCAGTAATACCGGGACTAGCGGCAGTACGCAGTATTTT	CASSNTGTSGSTQYF
-	TRBV5-6	TRBD2	TRBJ2-7	TGTGCCAGCAGCGGGGGGGACGGAACCTACGAGCAGTACTTC	CASSGGDGTYEQYF
-	TRBV5-1	-	TRBJ1-5	TGCGCCAGCAGCTTGGACGCAGGGGATCAGCCCCAGCATTTT	CASSLDAGDQPQHF
-	TRBV29-1	TRBD2	TRBJ2-5	TGCAGCGCCGGGACTAGCGGGGGTGAGACCCAGTACTTC	CSAGTSGGETQYF
-	TRBV3-1/TRBV3-2	-	TRBJ2-5	TGTGCCAGCAGCCTCACTGGGGAGACCCAGTACTTC	CASSLTGETQYF
-	TRBV5-1	TRBD2	TRBJ2-5	TGCGCCAGCAGCACACGCGGGGGAGGGCTAGAGACCCAGTACTTC	CASSTRGGGLETQYF
-	TRBV12-3/TRBV12-4	-	TRBJ2-1	TGTGCCAGCAGTTTTCGGGGAGGTGAGCAGTTCTTC	CASSFRGGEQFF
-	TRBV3-1/TRBV3-2	-	TRBJ2-5	TGTGCCAGCAGCCATCGGGGGGCGGGGGAGACCCAGTACTTC	CASSHRGAGETQYF
-	TRBV2	-	TRBJ2-1	TGTGCCAGCAGTGACCTGGGACAAGCTGGTGAGCAGTTCTTC	CASSDLGQAGEQFF
-	TRBV5-1	TRBD2	TRBJ2-5	TGCGCCAGCAGCTCACTAGCGGGGGGTACCTTTCAAGAGACCCAGTACTTC	CASSSLAGGTFQETQYF
-	TRBV20-1	-	TRBJ1-5	TGCAGTGCTAGTTTACAGGATAATAGCAATCAGCCCCAGCATTTT	CSASLQDNSNQPQHF
-	TRBV27	-	TRBJ1-5	TGTGCCAGCAGTTTAGACAGCTATAGCAATCAGCCCCAGCATTTT	CASSLDSYSNQPQHF
-	TRBV9	-	TRBJ1-1	TGTGCCAGCAGCGATACGACGGGCACTGAAGCTTTCTTT	CASSDTTGTEAFF
-	TRBV2	-	TRBJ1-2	TGTGCCAGCCGCCCCAGGGCCGACTATGGCTACACCTTC	CASRPRADYGYTF
-	TRBV12-3/TRBV12-4	-	TRBJ2-1	TGTGCCAGCAGTTTAGGCCTGGTTGAGCAGTTCTTC	CASSLGLVEQFF